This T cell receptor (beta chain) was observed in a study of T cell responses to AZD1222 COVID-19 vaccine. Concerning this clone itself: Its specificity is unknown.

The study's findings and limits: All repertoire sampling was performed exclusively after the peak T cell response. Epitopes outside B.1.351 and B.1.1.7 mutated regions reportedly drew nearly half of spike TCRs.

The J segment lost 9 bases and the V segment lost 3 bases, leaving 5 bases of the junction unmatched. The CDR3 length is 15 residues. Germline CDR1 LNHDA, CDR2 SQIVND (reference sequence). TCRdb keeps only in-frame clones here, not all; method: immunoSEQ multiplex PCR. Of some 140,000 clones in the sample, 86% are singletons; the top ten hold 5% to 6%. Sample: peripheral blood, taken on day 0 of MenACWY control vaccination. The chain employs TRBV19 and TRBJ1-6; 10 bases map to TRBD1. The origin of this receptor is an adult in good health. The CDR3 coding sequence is TGTGCCAGTAGTATCCAGACAGGGGGCAGTTCACCCCTCCACTTT. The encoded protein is CASSIQTGGSSPLHF.